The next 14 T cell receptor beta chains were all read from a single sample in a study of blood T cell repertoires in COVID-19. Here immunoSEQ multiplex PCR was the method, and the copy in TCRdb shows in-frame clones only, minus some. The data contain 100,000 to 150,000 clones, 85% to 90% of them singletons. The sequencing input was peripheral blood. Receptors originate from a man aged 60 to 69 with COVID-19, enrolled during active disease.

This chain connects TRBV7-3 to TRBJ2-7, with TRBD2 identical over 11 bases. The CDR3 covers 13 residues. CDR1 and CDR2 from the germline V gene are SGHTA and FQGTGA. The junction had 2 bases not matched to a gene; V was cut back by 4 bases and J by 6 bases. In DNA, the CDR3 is TGTGCCAGCAGCTCCACTAGCGGGGGCGAGCAGTACTTC. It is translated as CASSSTSGGEQYF.

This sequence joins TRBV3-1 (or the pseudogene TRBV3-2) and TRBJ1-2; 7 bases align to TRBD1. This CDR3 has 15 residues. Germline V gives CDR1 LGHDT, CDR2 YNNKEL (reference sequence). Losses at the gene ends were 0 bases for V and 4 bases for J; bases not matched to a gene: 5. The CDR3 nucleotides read TGTGCCAGCAGCCAAGATAACAGGGGTGGCTATGGCTACACCTTC. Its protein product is CASSQDNRGGYGYTF.

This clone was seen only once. CDR3 coding DNA: TGTGCCAGTAATTTACAATTTAATTCACCCCTCCACTTT. It encodes CASNLQFNSPLHF. V and J are TRBV19 and TRBJ1-6; D is unclear. V was cut by 7 bases and J by 6 bases, with 10 bases left in between. The CDR3 loop spans 13 amino acids. Germline CDR1 and CDR2: LNHDA and SQIVND (reference sequence). The full variable domain, its missing parts supplied by reference TRBV19 and TRBJ1-6, is DGGITQSPKYLFRKEGQNVTLSCEQNLNHDAMYWYRQDPGQGLRLIYYSQIVNDFQKGDIAEGYSVSREKKESFPLTVTSAQKNPTAFYLCASNLQFNSPLHFGNGTRLTVT.

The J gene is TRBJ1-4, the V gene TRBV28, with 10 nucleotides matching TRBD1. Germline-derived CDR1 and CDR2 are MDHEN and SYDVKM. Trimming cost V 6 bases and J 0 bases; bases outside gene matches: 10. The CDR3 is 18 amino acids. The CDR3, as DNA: TGTGCCAGCAGCCACGGACAGGGGGGGTTTGCAACTAATGAAAAACTGTTTTTT. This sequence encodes CASSHGQGGFATNEKLFF.

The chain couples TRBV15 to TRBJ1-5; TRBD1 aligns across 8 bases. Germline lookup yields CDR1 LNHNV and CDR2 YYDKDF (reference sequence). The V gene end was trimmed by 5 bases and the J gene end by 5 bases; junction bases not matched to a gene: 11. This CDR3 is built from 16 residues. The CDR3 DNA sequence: TGTGCCACCAGCGGGGGGACACAGGGGGACTATCAGCCCCAGCATTTT. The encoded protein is CATSGGTQGDYQPQHF.

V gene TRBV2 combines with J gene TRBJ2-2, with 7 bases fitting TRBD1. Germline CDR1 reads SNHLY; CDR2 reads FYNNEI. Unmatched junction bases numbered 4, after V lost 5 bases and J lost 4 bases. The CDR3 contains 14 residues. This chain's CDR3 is CASSPRTGTGELFF. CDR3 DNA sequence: TGTGCCAGCAGTCCTCGGACAGGCACCGGGGAGCTGTTTTTT.

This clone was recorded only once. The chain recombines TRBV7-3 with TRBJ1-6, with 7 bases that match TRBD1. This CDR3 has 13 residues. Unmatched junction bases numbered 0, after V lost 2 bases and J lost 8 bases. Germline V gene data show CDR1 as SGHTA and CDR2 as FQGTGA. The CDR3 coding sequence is TGTGCCAGCAGCTTAGGGACAGATTCACCCCTCCACTTT. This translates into CASSLGTDSPLHF.

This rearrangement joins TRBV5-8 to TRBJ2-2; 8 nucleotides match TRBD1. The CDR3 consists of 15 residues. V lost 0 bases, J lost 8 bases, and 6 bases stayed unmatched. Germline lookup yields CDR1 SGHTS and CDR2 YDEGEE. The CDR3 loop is CASSLVQGAAGELFF. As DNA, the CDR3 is TGTGCCAGCAGCTTGGTGCAGGGGGCGGCAGGGGAGCTGTTTTTT.

This CDR3 is CASSRAGQGFDYGYTF. DNA of the CDR3: TGTGCCAGCAGCCGGGCGGGACAGGGGTTTGACTATGGCTACACCTTC. The rearrangement uses TRBV3-1 (or the pseudogene TRBV3-2) and TRBJ1-2; 10 nucleotides line up with TRBD1. Unmatched junction bases numbered 8, after V lost 4 bases and J lost 3 bases. The germline V gene has CDR1 LGHDT and CDR2 YNNKEL (reference sequence). This CDR3 has 16 residues.

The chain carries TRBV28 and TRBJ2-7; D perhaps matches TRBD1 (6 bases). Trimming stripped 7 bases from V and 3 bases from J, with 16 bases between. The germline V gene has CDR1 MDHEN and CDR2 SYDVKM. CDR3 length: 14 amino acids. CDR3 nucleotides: TGTGCCAGCACTCTGGGGGCAGTAAACTACGAGCAGTACTTC. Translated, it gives CASTLGAVNYEQYF.

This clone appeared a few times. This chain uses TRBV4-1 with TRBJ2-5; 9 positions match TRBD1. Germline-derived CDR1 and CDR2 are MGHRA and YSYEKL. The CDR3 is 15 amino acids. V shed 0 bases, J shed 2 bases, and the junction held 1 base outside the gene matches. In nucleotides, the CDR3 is TGCGCCAGCAGCCAAGATGGACAGGGGCAAGAGACCCAGTACTTC. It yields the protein CASSQDGQGQETQYF.

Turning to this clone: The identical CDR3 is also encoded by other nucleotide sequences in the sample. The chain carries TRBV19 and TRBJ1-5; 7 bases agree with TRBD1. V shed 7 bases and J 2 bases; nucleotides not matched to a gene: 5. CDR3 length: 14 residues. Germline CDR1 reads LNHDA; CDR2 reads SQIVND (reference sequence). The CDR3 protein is CASTRQGGNQPQHF. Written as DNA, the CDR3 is TGTGCCAGTACCAGACAGGGTGGCAATCAGCCCCAGCATTTT.

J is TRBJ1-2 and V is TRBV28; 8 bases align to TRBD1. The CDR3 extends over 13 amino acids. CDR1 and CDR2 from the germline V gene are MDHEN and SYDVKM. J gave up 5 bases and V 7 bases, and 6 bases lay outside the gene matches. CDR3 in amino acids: CASTPGGGYGYTF. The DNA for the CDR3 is TGTGCCAGCACCCCAGGGGGCGGTTATGGCTACACCTTC.

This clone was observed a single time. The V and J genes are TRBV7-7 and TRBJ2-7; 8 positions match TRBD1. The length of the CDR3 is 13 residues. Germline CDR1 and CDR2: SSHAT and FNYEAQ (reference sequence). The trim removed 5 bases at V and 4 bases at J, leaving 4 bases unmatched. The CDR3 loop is CASSPDRGYEQYF. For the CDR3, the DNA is TGTGCCAGCAGCCCTGACAGGGGATACGAGCAGTACTTC.